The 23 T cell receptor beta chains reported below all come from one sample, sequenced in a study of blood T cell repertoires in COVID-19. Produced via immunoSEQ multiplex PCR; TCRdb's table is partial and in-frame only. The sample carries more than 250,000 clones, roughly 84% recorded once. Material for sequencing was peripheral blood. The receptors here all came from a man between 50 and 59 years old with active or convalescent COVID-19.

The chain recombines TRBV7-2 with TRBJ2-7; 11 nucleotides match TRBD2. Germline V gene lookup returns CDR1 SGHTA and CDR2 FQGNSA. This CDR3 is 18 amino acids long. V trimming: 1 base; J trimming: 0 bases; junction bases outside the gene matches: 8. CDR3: CASSLVGLAGGSSYEQYF. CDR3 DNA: TGTGCCAGCAGCTTAGTGGGCCTAGCGGGGGGAAGCTCCTACGAGCAGTACTTC.

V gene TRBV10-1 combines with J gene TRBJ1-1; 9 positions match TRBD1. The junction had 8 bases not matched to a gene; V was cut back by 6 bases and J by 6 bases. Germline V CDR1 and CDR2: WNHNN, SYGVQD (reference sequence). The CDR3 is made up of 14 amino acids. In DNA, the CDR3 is TGCGCCAGCAGGCCCTCCGGGACAGGGCCTGAAGCTTTCTTT. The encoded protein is CASRPSGTGPEAFF.

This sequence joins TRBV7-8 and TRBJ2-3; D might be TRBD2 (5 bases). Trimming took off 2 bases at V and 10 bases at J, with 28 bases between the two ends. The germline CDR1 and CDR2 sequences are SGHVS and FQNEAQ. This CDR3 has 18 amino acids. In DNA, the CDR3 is TGTGCCAGCAGCTTACGCCCCGGACTGTTCATTATCGAGGCATCGCAGTATTTT. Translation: CASSLRPGLFIIEASQYF.

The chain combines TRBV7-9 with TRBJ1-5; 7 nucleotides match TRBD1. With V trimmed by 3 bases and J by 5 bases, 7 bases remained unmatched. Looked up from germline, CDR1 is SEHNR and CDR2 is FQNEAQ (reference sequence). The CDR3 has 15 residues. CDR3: CASSFNDRVDQPQHF. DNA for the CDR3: TGTGCCAGCAGCTTCAACGACAGGGTGGATCAGCCCCAGCATTTT.

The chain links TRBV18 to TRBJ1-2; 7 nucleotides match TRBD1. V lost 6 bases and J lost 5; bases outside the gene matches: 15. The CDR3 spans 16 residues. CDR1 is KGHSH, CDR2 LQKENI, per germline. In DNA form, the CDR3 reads TGTGCCAGCTCTCCGCAGACAGGGAGTTCGCTGTATGGCTACACCTTC. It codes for CASSPQTGSSLYGYTF. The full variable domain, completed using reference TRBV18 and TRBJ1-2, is NAGVMQNPRHLVRRRGQEARLRCSPMKGHSHVYWYRQLPEEGLKFMVYLQKENIIDESGMPKERFSAEFPKEGPSILRIQQVVRGDSAAYFCASSPQTGSSLYGYTFGSGTRLTVV.

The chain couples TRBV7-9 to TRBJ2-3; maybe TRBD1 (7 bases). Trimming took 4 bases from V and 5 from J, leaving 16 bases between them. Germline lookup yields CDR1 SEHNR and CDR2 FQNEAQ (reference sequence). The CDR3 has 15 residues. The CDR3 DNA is TGTGCCAGCAGCTCCCGGGGGCAGGGGGGAGATACGCAGTATTTT. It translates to CASSSRGQGGDTQYF.

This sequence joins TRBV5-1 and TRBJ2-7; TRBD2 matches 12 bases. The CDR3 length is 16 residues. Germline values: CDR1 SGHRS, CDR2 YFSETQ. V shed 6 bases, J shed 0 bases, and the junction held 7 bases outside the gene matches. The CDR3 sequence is CASTRTSGDISYEQYF. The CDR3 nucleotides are TGCGCCAGCACCCGGACTAGCGGGGACATCTCCTACGAGCAGTACTTC. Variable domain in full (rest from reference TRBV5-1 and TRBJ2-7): KAGVTQTPRYLIKTRGQQVTLSCSPISGHRSVSWYQQTPGQGLQFLFEYFSETQRNKGNFPGRFSGRQFSNSRSEMNVSTLELGDSALYLCASTRTSGDISYEQYFGPGTRLTVT.

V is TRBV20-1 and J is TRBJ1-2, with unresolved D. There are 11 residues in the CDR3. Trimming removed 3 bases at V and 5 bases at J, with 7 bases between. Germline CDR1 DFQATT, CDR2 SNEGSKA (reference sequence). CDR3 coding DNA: TGCAGTGCTAGGGGCCCATATGGCTACACCTTC. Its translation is CSARGPYGYTF.

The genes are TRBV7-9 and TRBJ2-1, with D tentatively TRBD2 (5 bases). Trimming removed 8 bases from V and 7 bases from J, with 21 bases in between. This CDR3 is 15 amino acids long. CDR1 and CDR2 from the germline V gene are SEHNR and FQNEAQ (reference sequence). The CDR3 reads CASLWALGVGNEQFF. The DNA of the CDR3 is TGTGCCAGCCTTTGGGCATTGGGAGTGGGGAATGAGCAGTTCTTC.

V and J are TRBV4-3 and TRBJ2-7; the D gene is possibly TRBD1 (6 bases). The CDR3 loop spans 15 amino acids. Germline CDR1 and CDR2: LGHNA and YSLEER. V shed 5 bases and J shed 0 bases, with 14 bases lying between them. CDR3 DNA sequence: TGCGCCAGCAGCTCCGGGACAAGGAGCTCCTACGAGCAGTACTTC. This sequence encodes CASSSGTRSSYEQYF.

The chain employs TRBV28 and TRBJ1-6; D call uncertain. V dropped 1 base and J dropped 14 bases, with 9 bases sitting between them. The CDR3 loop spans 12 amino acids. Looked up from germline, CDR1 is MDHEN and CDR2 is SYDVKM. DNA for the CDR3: TGTGCCAGCAGTTTATCAGAGCAGGCCCTCCACTTT. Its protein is CASSLSEQALHF.

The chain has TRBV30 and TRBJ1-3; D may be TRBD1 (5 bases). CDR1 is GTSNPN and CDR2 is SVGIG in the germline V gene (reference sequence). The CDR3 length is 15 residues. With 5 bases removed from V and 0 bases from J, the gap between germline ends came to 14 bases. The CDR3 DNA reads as TGTGCCTGGGTGGGGGGGACCAGCTCTGGAAACACCATATATTTT. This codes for CAWVGGTSSGNTIYF.

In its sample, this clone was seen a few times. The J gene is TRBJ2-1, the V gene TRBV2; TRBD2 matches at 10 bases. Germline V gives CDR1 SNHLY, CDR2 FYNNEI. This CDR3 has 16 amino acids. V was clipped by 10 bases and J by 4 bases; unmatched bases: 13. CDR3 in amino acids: CATTPSAGGWYNEQFF. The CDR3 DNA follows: TGTGCCACCACCCCTTCAGCGGGAGGGTGGTACAATGAGCAGTTCTTC.

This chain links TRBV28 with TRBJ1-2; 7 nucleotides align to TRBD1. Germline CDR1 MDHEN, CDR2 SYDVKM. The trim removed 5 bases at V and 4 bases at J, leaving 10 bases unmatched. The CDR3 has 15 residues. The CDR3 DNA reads TGTGCCAGCAGTATACCGGGACAGTTTTTCTATGGCTACACCTTC. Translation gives CASSIPGQFFYGYTF.

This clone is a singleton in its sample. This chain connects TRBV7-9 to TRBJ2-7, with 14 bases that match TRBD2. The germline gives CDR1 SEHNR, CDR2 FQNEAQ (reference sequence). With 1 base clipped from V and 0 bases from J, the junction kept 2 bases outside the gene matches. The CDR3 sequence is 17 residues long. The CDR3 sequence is CASSLGLAGGYSYEQYF. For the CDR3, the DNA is TGTGCCAGCAGCTTAGGACTAGCGGGAGGGTACTCCTACGAGCAGTACTTC.

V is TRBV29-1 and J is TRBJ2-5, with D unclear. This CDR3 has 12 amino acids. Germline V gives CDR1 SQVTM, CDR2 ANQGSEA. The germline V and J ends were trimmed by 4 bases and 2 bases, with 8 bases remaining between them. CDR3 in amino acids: CSVGSEQETQYF. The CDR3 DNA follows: TGCAGCGTTGGTTCTGAGCAAGAGACCCAGTACTTC.

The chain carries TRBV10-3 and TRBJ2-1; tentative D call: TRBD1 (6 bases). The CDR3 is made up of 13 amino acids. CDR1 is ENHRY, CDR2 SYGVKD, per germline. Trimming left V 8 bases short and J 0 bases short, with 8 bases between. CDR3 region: CAIAGVSYNEQFF. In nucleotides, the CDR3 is TGTGCCATCGCAGGGGTCTCCTACAATGAGCAGTTCTTC.

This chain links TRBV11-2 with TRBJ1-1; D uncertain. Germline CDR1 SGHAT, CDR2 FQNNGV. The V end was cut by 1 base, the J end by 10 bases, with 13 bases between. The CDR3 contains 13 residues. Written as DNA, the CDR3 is TGTGCCAGCAGCTTAGTCCTCGGGGAGTCAGCTTTCTTT. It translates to CASSLVLGESAFF.

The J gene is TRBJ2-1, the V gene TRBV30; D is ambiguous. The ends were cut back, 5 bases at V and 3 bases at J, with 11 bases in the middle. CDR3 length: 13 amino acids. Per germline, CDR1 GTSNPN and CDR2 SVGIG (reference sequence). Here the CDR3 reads CAWDRSHYNEQFF. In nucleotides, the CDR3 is TGTGCCTGGGACCGGAGTCACTACAATGAGCAGTTCTTC.

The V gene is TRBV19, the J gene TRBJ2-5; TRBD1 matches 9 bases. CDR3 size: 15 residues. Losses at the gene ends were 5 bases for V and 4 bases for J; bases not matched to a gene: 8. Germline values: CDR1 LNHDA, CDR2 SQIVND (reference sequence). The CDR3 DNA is TGTGCCAGTAGTGGGGGACAGGGTTACTTAGAGACCCAGTACTTC. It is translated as CASSGGQGYLETQYF.

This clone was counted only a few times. The CDR3 DNA sequence: TGTGCCAGTAGTCTCCGACCGGGGGGTACTGAAGCTTTCTTT. Amino acids: CASSLRPGGTEAFF. The chain is built from TRBV19 and TRBJ1-1, with D perhaps matching TRBD1 (5 bases). The CDR3 is made up of 14 amino acids. The V and J ends lost 5 bases and 5 bases respectively, with 15 bases between them. From germline, CDR1 is LNHDA and CDR2 SQIVND (reference sequence). The complete variable domain, with remaining parts taken from reference TRBV19 and TRBJ1-1, reads DGGITQSPKYLFRKEGQNVTLSCEQNLNHDAMYWYRQDPGQGLRLIYYSQIVNDFQKGDIAEGYSVSREKKESFPLTVTSAQKNPTAFYLCASSLRPGGTEAFFGQGTRLTVV.

The CDR3 here is CATSAQLGNTIYF. The DNA for the CDR3 is TGTGCCACATCCGCACAGCTTGGAAACACCATATATTTT. The rearrangement joins TRBV10-3 to TRBJ1-3, with D unresolved. The CDR3 contains 13 residues. V was pared by 10 bases and J by 3 bases, with 13 bases between. The germline gives CDR1 ENHRY, CDR2 SYGVKD.

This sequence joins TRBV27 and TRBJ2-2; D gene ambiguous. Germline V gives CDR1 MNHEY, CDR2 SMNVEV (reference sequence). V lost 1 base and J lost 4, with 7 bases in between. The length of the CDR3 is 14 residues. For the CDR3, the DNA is TGTGCCAGCAGTTTATGGCAGGCCACCGGGGAGCTGTTTTTT. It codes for CASSLWQATGELFF.